These 26 T cell receptor beta chains came from one sample sequenced in a study of OX40 agonist ivuxolimab in advanced cancers. Clones were read by immunoSEQ multiplex PCR, and TCRdb kept only the in-frame ones, dropping some. The sample contains around 57,000 clones, approximately 90% of which appear only once. The source material was CD4+ or CD8+ T cells sorted from blood, sampled in a trial of the OX40 agonist ivuxolimab. These receptor sequences come from an adult with an advanced solid tumor such as melanoma, head and neck, liver or kidney cancer.

V usage is TRBV5-6 and J usage is TRBJ2-4, with D maybe TRBD1 (5 bases). The CDR3 runs to 18 residues. V gave up 0 bases and J gave up 1 base, with 17 bases separating them. Germline V gene lookup returns CDR1 SGHDT and CDR2 YYEEEE. In DNA form, the CDR3 reads TGTGCCAGCAGCTTGGAAGCTGTGGGGCCCGGGGCCAAAAACATTCAGTACTTC. It specifies CASSLEAVGPGAKNIQYF.

V is TRBV7-2 and J is TRBJ2-1; 13 bases agree with TRBD2. This CDR3 is 16 amino acids long. V was clipped by 4 bases and J by 5 bases; unmatched bases: 5. Germline CDR1 and CDR2: SGHTA and FQGNSA. CDR3 in DNA: TGTGCCAGCAGCTCCCGACTAGCGGGAGGCCACAATGAGCAGTTCTTC. Translated: CASSSRLAGGHNEQFF. The entire variable domain, with the rest obtained from reference TRBV7-2 and TRBJ2-1, is as follows: GAGVSQSPSNKVTEKGKDVELRCDPISGHTALYWYRQSLGQGLEFLIYFQGNSAPDKSGLPSDRFSAERTGGSVSTLTIQRTQQEDSAVYLCASSSRLAGGHNEQFFGPGTRLTVL.

V is TRBV7-3 and J is TRBJ2-5; D is ambiguous. This CDR3 region has 12 residues. Germline V gives CDR1 SGHTA, CDR2 FQGTGA. The V gene lost 2 bases and the J gene lost 3 bases, with 4 bases spanning the gap. Written as DNA, the CDR3 is TGTGCCAGCAGCTTATTAGAAGAGACCCAGTACTTC. It codes for CASSLLEETQYF.

The CDR3, as DNA: TGTGCCAGCAGTGAACTTAGCCCCACTGAAAAACTGTTTTTT. Residues: CASSELSPTEKLFF. The chain employs TRBV2 and TRBJ1-4; no reliable D call. The V gene's germline CDR1 is SNHLY and CDR2 FYNNEI. The V end was cut by 2 bases, the J end by 7 bases, with 11 bases between. CDR3 length: 14 amino acids.

This clone appeared once. This chain joins TRBV25-1 and TRBJ2-5; a possible D gene is TRBD2 (5 bases). Germline values: CDR1 MGHDK, CDR2 SYGVNS. V was clipped by 2 bases and J by 7 bases, with 11 bases between them. This CDR3 contains 13 residues. The CDR3 DNA is TGTGCCAGCAGTGAAGTAGGGAGTGGGACCCAGTACTTC. As protein: CASSEVGSGTQYF.

CDR3 coding DNA: TGTGCCAGCAGGGTGGGGAGCCATCAGGGAGGGTACGAGCAGTACTTC. Translated: CASRVGSHQGGYEQYF. This chain links TRBV7-2 with TRBJ2-7; TRBD2 agrees at 7 bases. CDR1 is SGHTA and CDR2 is FQGNSA in the germline V gene. The CDR3 runs 16 residues. Trimming cost V 6 bases and J 4 bases; bases outside gene matches: 15.

This clone has ten or more counts. This sequence joins TRBV30 and TRBJ1-3; D is unclear. V was trimmed by 1 base and J by 0 bases, leaving 13 bases between them. Germline values: CDR1 GTSNPN, CDR2 SVGIG (reference sequence). The CDR3 is made up of 16 amino acids. The chain's CDR3 is CAWSESWRGSGNTIYF. CDR3 coding DNA: TGTGCCTGGAGTGAGTCTTGGCGGGGCTCTGGAAACACCATATATTTT. Full variable domain (remainder filled in from reference TRBV30 and TRBJ1-3): SQTIHQWPATLVQPVGSPLSLECTVEGTSNPNLYWYRQAAGRGLQLLFYSVGIGQISSEVPQNLSASRPQDRQFILSSKKLLLSDSGFYLCAWSESWRGSGNTIYFGEGSWLTVV.

The chain carries TRBV6-1 and TRBJ2-3; 9 bases agree with TRBD2. From germline, CDR1 is MNHNS and CDR2 SASEGT. The CDR3 contains 14 residues. V lost 6 bases and J lost 5; bases outside the gene matches: 6. The CDR3 here is CASRLAGVQDTQYF. CDR3 DNA sequence: TGTGCCAGCAGATTAGCGGGAGTGCAAGATACGCAGTATTTT.

The chain uses TRBV6-1 and TRBJ2-1, with 7 nucleotides matching TRBD1. Germline CDR1 and CDR2: MNHNS and SASEGT. The CDR3 length is 14 residues. V lost 6 bases to trimming and J lost 3 bases; unmatched junction nucleotides: 5. The CDR3 loop is CASRTGTVYNEQFF. The CDR3, as DNA: TGTGCCAGCAGAACCGGGACAGTCTACAATGAGCAGTTCTTC.

The chain carries TRBV18 and TRBJ1-3, with D possibly matching TRBD1 (6 bases). V was trimmed by 3 bases and J by 0 bases, leaving 12 bases between them. The CDR3 sequence is 16 residues long. The germline CDR1 and CDR2 sequences are KGHSH and LQKENI. The CDR3 DNA follows: TGTGCCAGCTCACCCCCAACAGGGAGCTCTGGAAACACCATATATTTT. Protein: CASSPPTGSSGNTIYF.

This chain uses TRBV6-6 with TRBJ2-2; 11 bases are shared with TRBD1. CDR3 length equals 16 residues. Looked up from germline, CDR1 is MNHNY and CDR2 is SVGAGI (reference sequence). Losses at the gene ends were 7 bases for V and 8 bases for J; bases not matched to a gene: 12. CDR3 region: CASKTSGQGVLGELFF. The CDR3, as DNA: TGTGCCAGCAAAACCTCGGGACAGGGGGTTTTAGGGGAGCTGTTTTTT.

The V gene is TRBV9, the J gene TRBJ2-1; 7 bases agree with TRBD2. V lost 1 base, J lost 6 bases, and 10 bases stayed unmatched. CDR1 SGDLS and CDR2 YYNGEE come from the germline V gene. The CDR3 extends over 16 amino acids. The CDR3 DNA reads as TGTGCCAGCAGCGTAATTTGGTTAGCGGGTCCCAATGAGCAGTTCTTC. Residues: CASSVIWLAGPNEQFF.

In its sample, this clone was seen once. The chain employs TRBV14 and TRBJ2-7; 12 bases line up with TRBD2. V trimming: 4 bases; J trimming: 7 bases; junction bases outside the gene matches: 11. The V gene's germline CDR1 is SGHDN and CDR2 FVKESK. The CDR3 covers 16 residues. CDR3 amino acids: CASSPGTSGWAWEQYF. The CDR3 DNA sequence: TGTGCCAGCAGCCCCGGGACTAGCGGGTGGGCCTGGGAGCAGTACTTC.

V usage is TRBV28 and J usage is TRBJ1-4; D is undetermined. With 6 bases removed from V and 5 bases from J, the gap between germline ends came to 13 bases. The CDR3 covers 14 residues. Germline CDR1 reads MDHEN; CDR2 reads SYDVKM. The DNA of the CDR3 is TGTGCCAGCAGCCCGGACGGAGGAAATGAAAAACTGTTTTTT. It specifies CASSPDGGNEKLFF.

The rearrangement joins TRBV11-2 to TRBJ2-5; D gene ambiguous. V lost 1 base and J 0 bases, leaving 6 bases between the germline ends. This CDR3 has 14 residues. From germline, CDR1 is SGHAT and CDR2 FQNNGV. The CDR3 loop reads CASSLGLNQETQYF. The CDR3 nucleotides read TGTGCCAGCAGCTTAGGGTTAAACCAAGAGACCCAGTACTTC. The variable domain in full, completed from reference TRBV11-2 and TRBJ2-5, reads EAGVAQSPRYKIIEKRQSVAFWCNPISGHATLYWYQQILGQGPKLLIQFQNNGVVDDSQLPKDRFSAERLKGVDSTLKIQPAKLEDSAVYLCASSLGLNQETQYFGPGTRLLVL.

This chain connects TRBV5-1 to TRBJ1-3; D is ambiguous. This CDR3 spans 16 amino acids. CDR1 is SGHRS and CDR2 is YFSETQ in the germline V gene. The germline V and J ends were trimmed by 1 base and 0 bases, with 11 bases remaining between them. Here the CDR3 DNA reads TGCGCCAGCAGCTTGACGGACTCTAGCTCTGGAAACACCATATATTTT. Its protein is CASSLTDSSSGNTIYF.

This sequence joins TRBV7-2 and TRBJ2-1; D remains ambiguous. Germline loops: CDR1 SGHTA, CDR2 FQGNSA. The CDR3 totals 14 residues. The V and J ends lost 5 bases and 1 base respectively, with 9 bases between them. The CDR3: CASSPAGSYNEQFF. CDR3 bases: TGTGCCAGCAGCCCAGCCGGTTCCTACAATGAGCAGTTCTTC. The complete variable domain, with remaining parts taken from reference TRBV7-2 and TRBJ2-1, reads GAGVSQSPSNKVTEKGKDVELRCDPISGHTALYWYRQSLGQGLEFLIYFQGNSAPDKSGLPSDRFSAERTGGSVSTLTIQRTQQEDSAVYLCASSPAGSYNEQFFGPGTRLTVL.

The DNA for the CDR3 is TGTGCCAGCAGCCAAGAACACCGCTACACCTTC. Translating gives CASSQEHRYTF. The rearrangement uses TRBV4-2 and TRBJ1-2; unclear D gene. Looked up from germline, CDR1 is LGHNA and CDR2 is YNFKEQ. The CDR3 is 11 amino acids. Deletions cut 0 bases from V and 9 bases from J, with 5 bases between.

The chain recombines TRBV13 with TRBJ1-1; no clear D gene. CDR3 length: 13 amino acids. Looked up from germline, CDR1 is PRHDT and CDR2 is FYEKMQ (reference sequence). V was shortened by 5 bases and J by 7 bases, with 14 bases between the two germline ends. In DNA form, the CDR3 reads TGTGCCAGCAGCACCCTCCTCCCTAGTGAAGCTTTCTTT. It codes for CASSTLLPSEAFF. Based on the CDR3 plus reference TRBV13 and TRBJ1-1, the full variable domain is AAGVIQSPRHLIKEKRETATLKCYPIPRHDTVYWYQQGPGQDPQFLISFYEKMQSDKGSIPDRFSAQQFSDYHSELNMSSLELGDSALYFCASSTLLPSEAFFGQGTRLTVV.

This chain uses TRBV4-2 with TRBJ2-3; D gene uncertain. Trimming removed 1 base from V and 2 bases from J, with 16 bases in between. Germline loops: CDR1 LGHNA, CDR2 YNFKEQ. The CDR3 contains 17 residues. For the CDR3, the DNA is TGTGCCAGCAGCCAAGCTACGGTGGGATCCTCCACAGATACGCAGTATTTT. Its translation: CASSQATVGSSTDTQYF.

V and J are TRBV11-2 and TRBJ2-3, with D unclear. Germline values: CDR1 SGHAT, CDR2 FQNNGV. Between the trimmed V and J ends, which lost 4 bases and 4 bases, there was a span of 9 bases. The CDR3 has 13 amino acids. Written as DNA, the CDR3 is TGTGCCAGCAGCTCCGACCAAGCAGATACGCAGTATTTT. It translates to CASSSDQADTQYF.

The rearrangement links TRBV5-1 to TRBJ2-5; D is unclear. Germline loops: CDR1 SGHRS, CDR2 YFSETQ. V was clipped by 0 bases and J by 1 base, with 7 bases between them. The CDR3 spans 14 residues. The CDR3 is CASSLEGFQETQYF. CDR3 DNA: TGCGCCAGCAGCTTGGAAGGGTTCCAAGAGACCCAGTACTTC.

The chain is built from TRBV15 and TRBJ2-3, with 8 bases identical to TRBD2. In germline, CDR1 is LNHNV, CDR2 YYDKDF (reference sequence). Unmatched junction bases numbered 11, after V lost 0 bases and J lost 15 bases. The CDR3 has 14 residues. CDR3: CATSRDRDGGEKYF. Here the CDR3 DNA reads TGTGCCACCAGCAGAGATCGCGACGGGGGGGAAAAATATTTT.

V gene TRBV27 combines with J gene TRBJ2-7, with D perhaps TRBD2 (5 bases). Looked up from germline, CDR1 is MNHEY and CDR2 is SMNVEV (reference sequence). Deletions cut 3 bases from V and 2 bases from J, with 14 bases between. CDR3 length equals 15 residues. CDR3 DNA sequence: TGTGCCAGCAGTTTGTACCGGGGTGATGCCTACGAGCAGTACTTC. Residues: CASSLYRGDAYEQYF.

The rearrangement uses TRBV30 and TRBJ1-5; D not certain. This CDR3 spans 14 amino acids. Germline CDR1 and CDR2: GTSNPN and SVGIG (reference sequence). V was pared by 2 bases and J by 2 bases, with 10 bases between. CDR3 in amino acids: CAWSKGAGNQPQHF. DNA of the CDR3: TGTGCCTGGAGTAAGGGAGCCGGCAATCAGCCCCAGCATTTT.

This chain uses TRBV2 with TRBJ2-3; 12 bases match TRBD2. The CDR3 contains 15 residues. Germline values: CDR1 SNHLY, CDR2 FYNNEI. V was clipped by 7 bases and J by 3 bases; unmatched bases: 5. The CDR3 bases are TGTGCCAGCAACCCTAGCGGGAGGGGTACAGATACGCAGTATTTT. It yields the protein CASNPSGRGTDTQYF.